This TCR beta chain was recorded in a study of Ad26.COV2.S vaccination and SARS-CoV-2 variants. Study background: Ad26.COV2.S arm of COV1001 included the donor. By the intramuscular route, Ad26.COV2.S was given once, or twice 56 days apart. Study findings and constraints: Compared with placebo recipients, vaccine recipients had higher spike-specific TCR breadth.

V was pared by 1 base and J by 5 bases, with 9 bases between. CDR3 length: 14 amino acids. CDR1 is SNHLY and CDR2 is FYNNEI in the germline V gene. Stated treatment: roughly 20 received Ad26.COV2.S at low or high dose, single or two shots; several received placebo; per-sample allocation not given. After the first vaccine or placebo injection, samples were drawn on day 63. The donor was a Boston adult aged 18-55 years. Sequencing was performed with immunoSEQ multiplex PCR; in TCRdb, only in-frame clones are kept and a portion is missing. The sample yields around 450,000 clones, approximately 89% seen once. Concerning this clone: Antigen: not known.

Sequenced material: peripheral blood, taken in a trial of Ad26.COV2.S vaccine versus placebo. The clonotype comes from a person between 18 and 60 years old who received the Ad26.COV2.S COVID-19 vaccine or a placebo. The chain is built from TRBV2 and TRBJ1-5; maybe TRBD1 (5 bases). The CDR3 sequence: CASSEGQPHQPQHF. CDR3 coding DNA: TGTGCCAGCAGTGAAGGACAGCCCCATCAGCCCCAGCATTTT.